This entry concerns a single TCR beta chain. The antigen remains unidentified. This CDR3 has 13 residues. Germline-derived CDR1 and CDR2 are SEHNR and FQNEAQ (reference sequence). The germline V and J ends were trimmed by 1 base and 11 bases, with 12 bases remaining between them. The sample is drawn from a study of shared clonotypes between healthy human individuals. Across the whole study: The donors, two women and a few men, were aged 18 to 49.

The assay was immunoSEQ multiplex PCR, and TCRdb's table has in-frame clones only and misses some. The repertoire consists of approximately 640,000 clones, with 55% to 75% occurring once and the leading ten covering less than 2%. The study, taken as a whole, reports: The sharing of 5% to 6.5% of naive CD4 clonotypes was seen across a handful of donors.

This chain joins TRBV7-9 and TRBJ1-5; D unresolved. Specimen: memory CD4+ T cells sorted from blood. The subset denotes: CD45RA-negative fraction. This TCR came from a woman under 40 in good health. The CDR3 bases are TGTGCCAGCAGCTTAGTAGACGGTGGTTCCCAGCATTTT. It specifies CASSLVDGGSQHF.